Sequencing of this TCR beta chain was carried out in a study of Ad26.COV2.S vaccination and SARS-CoV-2 variants. At the level of the study: Participants got Ad26.COV2.S intramuscularly, once or twice 56 days apart.

A remark on this clone: Its matching antigen is unknown.

Trimming pared 3 bases from V and 1 base from J, leaving 13 bases between. The CDR3 is 14 residues long. Germline CDR1 DFQATT, CDR2 SNEGSKA (reference sequence). Notes on the study in general: Estimates derived from TCR breadth and depth analyses may have underestimated total T cell responses.

Method: immunoSEQ multiplex PCR; TCRdb's copy keeps in-frame clones and lacks some. This table holds about 400,000 clones, roughly 90% found once. Treatment denoted: about 20 received Ad26.COV2.S at low or high dose, single or two shots; a few received placebo; per-sample allocation not given. Day 63 following the first vaccine or placebo injection was when the samples were taken. This rearrangement joins TRBV20-1 to TRBJ2-7; maybe TRBD1 (6 bases). This clonotype originated in a person aged 18 to 59 who received the Ad26.COV2.S COVID-19 vaccine or a placebo. The sequenced sample was peripheral blood, obtained in a trial of Ad26.COV2.S vaccine versus placebo. The chain's CDR3 is CSASSGHRSYEQYF. CDR3 DNA sequence: TGCAGTGCTAGTTCGGGACACCGGTCCTACGAGCAGTACTTC.